The source of this T cell receptor beta chain is a study of blood T cell repertoires in COVID-19 (dated by TCRdb to about 2020). Describing the broader study: Samples from collaborators originated in the United States, Italy and Spain and spanned both the acute and convalescent phases of COVID-19. The dataset comprised deeply sampled blood TCRbeta repertoires from subjects exposed to, actively infected with, or recovered from COVID-19. The samples were drawn from the first 160 participants of the ongoing ImmuneRACE study and from 1,254 subjects provided by 6 global collaborators. The prospective study material was composed of cDNA or gDNA derived from T cells, B-cell-depleted T cells, or PBMCs. Sample metadata almost always included a de-identified subject ID, COVID-19 status, age in years and sex. Where available, HLA class I and class II types were obtained from metadata supplied by the sample provider rather than from assay-based typing. A freely available public database, intended as a resource for researchers studying the immune response to SARS-CoV-2, is where the repertoires were released.

In the prospective study, participants were roughly 18 to 100 years old, resided in about two dozen geographic areas of the United States, and were enrolled through a virtual design. To assign participants to cohorts, the prospective study relied on clinical history that participants themselves reported in a screening survey and a study questionnaire. Exposed participants were defined as having been in contact with someone with a PCR-confirmed or clinician-diagnosed COVID-19 case within 2 weeks of study entry. Mobile phlebotomists in the prospective study collected whole blood, serum and a nasopharyngeal or oropharyngeal swab from every participant. Prospective study participants could optionally give additional blood draws and questionnaires over an approximately 2-month period. Prospective study blood samples were shipped either frozen or at room temperature before DNA extraction. The table lists this clone with a count of one. Its antigen target is currently unknown. One base away there is no much larger clone; base qualities are not given.

TCRbeta CDR3 regions were amplified from genomic DNA by means of the immunoSEQ Assay, a bias-controlled multiplex PCR. As for the original processing: Nucleated cell counts per sample were estimated from amplification of reference gene primers within the assay. To quantify the absolute abundance of each unique TCRbeta CDR3 rearrangement, sequence reads were collapsed and filtered. Productive Simpson clonality was computed per sample as the square root of Simpson's diversity index over productive rearrangements. TCRdb holds this immuneACCESS table with in-frame rearrangements only. Some clones are missing; in checked studies, unresolved V genes explain under half, and the rest has no known cause. The D gene and trimming were derived from the DNA, and the V and J assignments and clone size from that table. The sample records 200,000 to 250,000 clones, 86% of which are singletons. Of the sample, more than 4% is held by the ten largest clones.

The investigation overall reported the following: The amount of clinical and demographic metadata varied by source and participant and was provided uncurated.

This clonotype was obtained from a woman in her 30s who had been exposed to COVID-19. Sample: PBMCs or T cells enriched from blood (not recorded which).

The nucleotide sequence reads as follows: TGTGCCAGCAGTGACCAGAGCAATCAGCCCCAGCATTTT. Translated, this gives CASSDQSNQPQHF. Recombination joined TRBV6-1 with TRBJ1-5, with the identity of the D gene unclear. Via the germline V gene, CDR1 is MNHNS and CDR2 SASEGT. The CDR3 covers 13 residues, taking in both the cysteine and the phenylalanine. CDR3 DNA only is kept here, 39 bases in frame from base 1. Relative to germline, V is 3 bases shorter and J is 1 base shorter, with 4 bases between their ends.